The clone carrying this T cell receptor (beta chain) is deemed medium-sized. The CDR3 contains 13 residues. The germline gives CDR1 SGHDN, CDR2 FVKESK. Trimming shortened V by 0 bases and J by 10 bases, and 7 bases separated the two germline ends. The data were produced by immunoSEQ multiplex PCR, yet TCRdb's version contains in-frame clones alone and is incomplete. The sample holds about 60,000 clones, 85% to 90% seen once. These data belong to a study of OX40 agonist ivuxolimab in advanced cancers. The chain recombines TRBV14 with TRBJ1-6, with D hard to call. The clonotype was recovered from an adult with an advanced solid tumor such as melanoma, head and neck, liver or kidney cancer. The source was CD4+ or CD8+ T cells sorted from blood, collected in a trial of the OX40 agonist ivuxolimab. CDR3 amino acids: CASSQDLVSPLHF. In DNA, the CDR3 is TGTGCCAGCAGCCAAGATCTTGTATCACCCCTCCACTTT.